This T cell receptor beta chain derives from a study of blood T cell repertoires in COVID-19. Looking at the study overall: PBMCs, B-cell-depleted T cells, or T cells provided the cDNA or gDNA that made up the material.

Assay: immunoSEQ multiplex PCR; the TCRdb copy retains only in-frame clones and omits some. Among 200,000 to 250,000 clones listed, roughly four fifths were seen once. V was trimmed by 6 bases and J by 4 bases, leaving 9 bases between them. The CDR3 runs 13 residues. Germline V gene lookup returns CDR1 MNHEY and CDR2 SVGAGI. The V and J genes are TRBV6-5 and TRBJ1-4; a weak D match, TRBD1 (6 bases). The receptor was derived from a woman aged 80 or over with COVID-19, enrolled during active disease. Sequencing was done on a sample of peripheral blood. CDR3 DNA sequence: TGTGCCAGCAGCCCACAGGGTAATGAAAAACTGTTTTTT. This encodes CASSPQGNEKLFF.